One sample yielded the 7 T cell receptor beta chains listed below, sequenced in a study of response to subunit inactivated influenza vaccine. TCRdb processed the RT-PCR reads anew with MiXCR; each CDR3 protein has one entry. The sample has about 800,000 distinct CDR3 sequences; around 20% are singletons. The specimen was PBMCs from blood, collected 5 to 6 days after vaccination. Receptor source: a man aged 50 to 59 who received an inactivated influenza vaccine.

The chain uses TRBV20-1 and TRBJ2-3; 10 bases are shared with TRBD2. Trimming at V came to 2 bases and at J to 5 bases, leaving 7 bases not matched to a gene. Germline CDR1 is DFQATT and CDR2 is SNEGSKA (reference sequence). This CDR3 comprises 15 residues. The CDR3 DNA reads as TGCAGTGCTAGACCCCTAGCGGGGGCCCTAGATACGCAGTATTTT. This gives the protein CSARPLAGALDTQYF.

A few counts support this clonotype. This chain uses TRBV20-1 with TRBJ1-5; maybe TRBD1 (6 bases). V lost 6 bases and J 5 bases, leaving 14 bases between the germline ends. The CDR3 has 13 residues. From germline, CDR1 is DFQATT and CDR2 SNEGSKA (reference sequence). As DNA, the CDR3 is TGCAGTGCAAATCGAGGGGGTGATCAGCCCCAGCATTTT. Protein: CSANRGGDQPQHF.

This clonotype has a handful of counts. V and J are TRBV5-1 and TRBJ2-7, with D possibly being TRBD1 (6 bases). CDR3 length equals 14 residues. V lost 5 bases to trimming and J lost 4 bases, with 16 bases between them. CDR1 and CDR2 from the germline V gene are SGHRS and YFSETQ. CDR3 protein: CASREAGTKYEQYF. DNA for the CDR3: TGCGCCAGCAGAGAAGCCGGGACAAAATACGAGCAGTACTTC.

The rearrangement joins TRBV7-2 to TRBJ2-7; 7 bases match TRBD1. Germline CDR1 is SGHTA and CDR2 is FQGNSA. V gave up 0 bases and J gave up 2 bases; unmatched junction bases: 1. The CDR3 is 14 amino acids. The DNA for the CDR3 is TGTGCCAGCAGCTTAGCTGACAGGGCCTACGAGCAGTACTTC. Encoded protein: CASSLADRAYEQYF.

This clonotype was detected only a few times. The gene calls are TRBV6-2 or TRBV6-3 and TRBJ2-7; 7 nucleotides align to TRBD1. The V gene end was trimmed by 10 bases and the J gene end by 1 base; junction bases not matched to a gene: 7. The length of the CDR3 is 13 residues. Germline values: CDR1 MNHEY, CDR2 SVGEGT. The CDR3 nucleotides are TGTGCCATAAAACGGGACAGTTCCTACGAGCAGTACTTC. Protein product: CAIKRDSSYEQYF.

Ten or more counts support this clonotype. The CDR3: CASSRGSNQPQHF. The CDR3 region has the DNA TGTGCCAGCAGTCGAGGGAGCAATCAGCCCCAGCATTTT. This chain uses TRBV25-1 with TRBJ1-5; D not resolved. Trimming shortened V by 5 bases and J by 1 base, and 6 bases separated the two germline ends. This CDR3 contains 13 residues. Germline lookup yields CDR1 MGHDK and CDR2 SYGVNS.

The rearrangement uses TRBV4-3 and TRBJ2-1, with D uncertain. This CDR3 region has 16 residues. V was clipped by 0 bases and J by 7 bases, with 16 bases between them. Looked up from germline, CDR1 is LGHNA and CDR2 is YSLEER. CDR3: CASSQEPGYLVNEQFF. CDR3 sequence (DNA): TGCGCCAGCAGCCAAGAACCTGGGTACTTAGTGAATGAGCAGTTCTTC.